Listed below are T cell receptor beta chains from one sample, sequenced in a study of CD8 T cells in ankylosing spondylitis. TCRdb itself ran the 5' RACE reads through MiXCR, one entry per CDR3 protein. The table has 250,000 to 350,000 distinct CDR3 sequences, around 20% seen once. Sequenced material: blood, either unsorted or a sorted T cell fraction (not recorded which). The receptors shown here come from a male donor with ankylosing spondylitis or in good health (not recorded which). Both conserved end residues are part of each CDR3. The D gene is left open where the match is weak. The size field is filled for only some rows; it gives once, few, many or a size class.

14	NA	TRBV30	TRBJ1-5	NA	TGTGCCTGGAGTGTACCAGCAGGCAATCAGCCCCAGCATTTT	CAWSVPAGNQPQHF
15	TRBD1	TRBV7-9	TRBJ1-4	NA	TGTGCCAGCCGTTTGTCCGGGACAGGGGATGAAAAACTGTTTTTT	CASRLSGTGDEKLFF
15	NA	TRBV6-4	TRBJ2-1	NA	TGTGCCAGCAGTGACGGCGGGATGACCTACAATGAGCAGTTCTTC	CASSDGGMTYNEQFF
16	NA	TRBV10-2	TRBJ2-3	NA	TGCGCCAGCAGGGTTGACGGTAGTCTGGGGCGTCATACGCAGTATTTT	CASRVDGSLGRHTQYF
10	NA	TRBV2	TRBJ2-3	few	TGTGCCAGCAGTGGTGGTACGCAGTATTTT	CASSGGTQYF
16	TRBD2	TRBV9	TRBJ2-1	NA	TGTGCCAGCAGCGTGACGGGAGGATCGGAGGGAAATGAGCAGTTCTTC	CASSVTGGSEGNEQFF
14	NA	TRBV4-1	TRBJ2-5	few	TGCGCCAGCAGCCGGCGGGACAGCCAAGAGACCCAGTACTTC	CASSRRDSQETQYF
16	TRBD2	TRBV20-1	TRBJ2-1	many	TGCAGTGCTCGTGCGCTAGGACTAGCGGGGCACAATGAGCAGTTCTTC	CSARALGLAGHNEQFF
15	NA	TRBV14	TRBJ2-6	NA	TGTGCCAGCAGCCCCTGGGGCCTTGGGGCCAACGTCCTGACTTTC	CASSPWGLGANVLTF
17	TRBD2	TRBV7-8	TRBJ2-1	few	TGTGCCAGCAGCTTAGCTGGCGGGGGGTCTTCCTACAATGAGCAGTTCTTC	CASSLAGGGSSYNEQFF
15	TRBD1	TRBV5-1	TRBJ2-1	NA	TGCGCCAGCAGCTTGCACAGGGGGGAGTACAATGAGCAGTTCTTC	CASSLHRGEYNEQFF
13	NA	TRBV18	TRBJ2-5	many	TGTGCCAGCTCACCGACGATACAAGAGACCCAGTACTTC	CASSPTIQETQYF
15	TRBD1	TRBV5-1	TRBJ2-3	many	TGCGCCAGCAGGGGACAGGGGGCTGGCGCAGATACGCAGTATTTT	CASRGQGAGADTQYF
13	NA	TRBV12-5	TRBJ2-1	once	TGTGCTAGTGGTTTGGGGGGGCGGAATGAGCAGTTCTTC	CASGLGGRNEQFF
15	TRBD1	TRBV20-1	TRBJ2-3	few	TGCAGTGCTAGAGAGCAGGGGGCGAGCACAGATACGCAGTATTTT	CSAREQGASTDTQYF
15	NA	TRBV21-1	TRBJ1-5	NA	TGTGCCAGCAGCCCTCGGCAGGATAGCAATCAGCCCCAGCATTTT	CASSPRQDSNQPQHF
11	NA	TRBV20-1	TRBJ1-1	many	TGCAGTGCTAGTCACGGGACGGGGGCTTTCTTT	CSASHGTGAFF
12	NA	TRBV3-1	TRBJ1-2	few	TGTGCCAGCAGCCAAGGAAGTGGCCGCTACACCTTC	CASSQGSGRYTF
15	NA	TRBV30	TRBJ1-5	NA	TGTGCCTGGAGTGTTTCGGGAATTAGCAATCAGCCCCAGCATTTT	CAWSVSGISNQPQHF
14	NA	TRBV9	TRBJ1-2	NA	TGTGCCAGCAGCGTAGCTACTGAGGATTATGGCTACACCTTC	CASSVATEDYGYTF
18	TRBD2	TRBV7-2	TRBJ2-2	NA	TGTGCCAGCAGCTTAGCCAGCTCCACCGGGACTAGATCCGGGGAGCTGTTTTTT	CASSLASSTGTRSGELFF
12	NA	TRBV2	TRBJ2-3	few	TGTGCCAGCAGTGAAATCGGAGATACGCAGTATTTT	CASSEIGDTQYF
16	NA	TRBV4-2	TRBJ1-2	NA	TGTGCCAGCAGCCAAGAATTAGCAGGGTCGGGGTATGGCTACACCTTC	CASSQELAGSGYGYTF
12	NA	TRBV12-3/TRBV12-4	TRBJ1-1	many	TGTGCCAGCAGTTTAACAGGGAGTATGGCTTTCTTT	CASSLTGSMAFF
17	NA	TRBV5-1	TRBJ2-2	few	TGCGCCAGCAGCCGATACAACGGTAGAGCGAACACCGGGGAGCTGTTTTTT	CASSRYNGRANTGELFF
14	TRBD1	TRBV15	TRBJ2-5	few	TGTGCCACCAGCAAGGACAGGAACCAAGAGACCCAGTACTTC	CATSKDRNQETQYF
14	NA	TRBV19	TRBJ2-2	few	TGTGCCAGTAGTATTTGGGGGACTGGAGGGGAGCTGTTTTTT	CASSIWGTGGELFF
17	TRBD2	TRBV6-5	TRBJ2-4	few	TGTGCCAGCAGTTACAAACGACTAGCGGGCGGGGAGGGCATTCAGTACTTC	CASSYKRLAGGEGIQYF
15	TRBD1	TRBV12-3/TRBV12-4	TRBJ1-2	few	TGTGCCAGCAGTTTAGGCAATTTGGACAGGGATGGCTACACCTTC	CASSLGNLDRDGYTF
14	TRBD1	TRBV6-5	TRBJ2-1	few	TGTGCCAGCAGTTACCCCGGGACAGCCAGAGAGCAGTTCTTC	CASSYPGTAREQFF
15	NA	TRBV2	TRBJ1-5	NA	TGTGCCAGCAGTGGGAGGTCGCCGATGAATCAGCCCCAGCATTTT	CASSGRSPMNQPQHF
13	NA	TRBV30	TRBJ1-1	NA	TGTGCCTGGACCCTGCGAGGGGACACTGAAGCTTTCTTT	CAWTLRGDTEAFF
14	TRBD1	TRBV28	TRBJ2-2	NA	TGTGCCAGCAGAATTACAGGGGGCACCGGGGAGCTGTTTTTT	CASRITGGTGELFF
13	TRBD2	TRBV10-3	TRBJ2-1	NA	TGTGCCATCACCTTCACTAGCGACGATGAGCAGTTCTTC	CAITFTSDDEQFF
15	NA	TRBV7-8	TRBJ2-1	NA	TGTGCCAGCAGCCCCAATAGCGGAAGCTACAATGAGCAGTTCTTC	CASSPNSGSYNEQFF
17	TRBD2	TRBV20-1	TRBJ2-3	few	TGCAGTACTAGAGATCATCTAGCGGGGATACTTCCAGATACGCAGTATTTT	CSTRDHLAGILPDTQYF
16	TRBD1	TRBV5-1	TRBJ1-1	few	TGCGCCAGCAGCCCCCGGACAGGGGATTGGGACACTGAAGCTTTCTTT	CASSPRTGDWDTEAFF
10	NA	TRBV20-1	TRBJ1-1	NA	TGCAGTGCTAGGCAGGTTGAAGCTTTCTTT	CSARQVEAFF
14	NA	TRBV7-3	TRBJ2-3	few	TGTGCCAGCAGCCCAGGGGGGAAAACAGATACGCAGTATTTT	CASSPGGKTDTQYF
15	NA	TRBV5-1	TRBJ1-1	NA	TGCGCCAGCAGTTCGGGGAGGGTTGTGGACACTGAAACTTTCTTT	CASSSGRVVDTETFF
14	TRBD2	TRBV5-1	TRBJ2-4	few	TGCGCCAGCAGCTTGGTTGCGGGGGTGGACATTCAGTACTTC	CASSLVAGVDIQYF
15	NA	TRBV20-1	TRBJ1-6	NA	TGCAGTGCTAGACCAGGGGAGGCATATAATTCACCCCTCCACTTT	CSARPGEAYNSPLHF
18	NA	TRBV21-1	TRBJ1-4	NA	TGTGCCAGCAGCGTTACCCGGGACAGACGAACAACTAATGAAAAACTGTTTTTT	CASSVTRDRRTTNEKLFF
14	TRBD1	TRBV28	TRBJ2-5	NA	TGTGCCAGCAGTTGGGACAGGGTTCAAGAGACCCAGTACTTC	CASSWDRVQETQYF
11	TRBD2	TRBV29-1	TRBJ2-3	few	TGCACCGGGGACTACGCAGATACGCAGTATTTT	CTGDYADTQYF
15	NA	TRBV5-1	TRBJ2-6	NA	TGCGCCAACAGTACCAGGGGCTCTGGGGCCAACGTCCTGACTTTC	CANSTRGSGANVLTF
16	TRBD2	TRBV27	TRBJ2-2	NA	TGTGCCAGCAGTCCGACTGGACTAGCGGGCACCGGGGAGCTGTTTTTT	CASSPTGLAGTGELFF
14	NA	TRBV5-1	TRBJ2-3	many	TGCGCCAGCAGCTTGGGACGGACCGCAGATACGCAGTATTTT	CASSLGRTADTQYF
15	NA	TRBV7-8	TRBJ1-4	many	TGTGCCAGCAGCTTGTCGGGGGCAACTAATGAAAAACTGTTTTTT	CASSLSGATNEKLFF
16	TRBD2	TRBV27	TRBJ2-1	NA	TGTGCCAGCAGTTTTTACGGGAGGGCCTCTCGCAATGAGCAGTTCTTC	CASSFYGRASRNEQFF
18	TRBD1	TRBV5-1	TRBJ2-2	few	TGCGCCAGCAGCTCAAGGACAGGGGTGGCCCCGAACACCGGGGAGCTGTTTTTT	CASSSRTGVAPNTGELFF
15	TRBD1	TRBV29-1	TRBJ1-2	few	TGCAGCGTTGAAGGACAGGGTGACCCTCTCTATGGCTACACCTTC	CSVEGQGDPLYGYTF
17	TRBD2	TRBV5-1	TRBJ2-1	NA	TGCGCCAGCAGCTTGGAGCAGCGGGAGAGGGCTTACAATGAGCAGTTCTTC	CASSLEQRERAYNEQFF
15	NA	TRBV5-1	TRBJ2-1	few	TGCGCCAGCAGCTTGGCCTCGGAGAACTACAATGAGCAGTTCTTC	CASSLASENYNEQFF
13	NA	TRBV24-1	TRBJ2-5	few	TGTGCCACCAGCAGACAGGCACAAGAGACCCAGTACTTC	CATSRQAQETQYF
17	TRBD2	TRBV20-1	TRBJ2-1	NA	TGCAGTGCTAGAGGGCCACTAGCGGGCCACTATATATATGAGCAGTTCTTC	CSARGPLAGHYIYEQFF
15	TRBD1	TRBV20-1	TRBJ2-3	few	TGCAGTGCTAGAGATAAGGACAGGGCTCCAGATACGCAGTATTTT	CSARDKDRAPDTQYF
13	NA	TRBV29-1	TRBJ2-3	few	TGCAGCGTTGACCAAGCAGAGACAGATACGCAGTATTTT	CSVDQAETDTQYF
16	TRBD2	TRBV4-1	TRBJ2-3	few	TGCGCCAGCAGCCAAGAGAGACTAGCGGGTGCAGATACGCAGTATTTT	CASSQERLAGADTQYF
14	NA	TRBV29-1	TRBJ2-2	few	TGCAGCGTCTGGGAGAAGGGGTTGGCCGGGGAGCTGTTTTTT	CSVWEKGLAGELFF